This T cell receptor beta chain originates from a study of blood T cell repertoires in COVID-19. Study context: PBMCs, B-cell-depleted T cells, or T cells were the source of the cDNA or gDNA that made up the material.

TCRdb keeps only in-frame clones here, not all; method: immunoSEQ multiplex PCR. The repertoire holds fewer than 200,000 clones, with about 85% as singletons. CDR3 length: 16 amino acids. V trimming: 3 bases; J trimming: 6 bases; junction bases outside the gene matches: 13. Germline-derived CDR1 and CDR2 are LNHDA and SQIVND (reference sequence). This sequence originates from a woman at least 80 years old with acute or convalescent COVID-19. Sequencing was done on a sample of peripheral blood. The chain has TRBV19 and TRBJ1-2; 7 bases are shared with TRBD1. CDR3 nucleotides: TGTGCCAGTAGTATTCCCTCAATGACAGGGTTCCATGGCTACACCTTC. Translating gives CASSIPSMTGFHGYTF.